The 6 T cell receptor beta chains in this list originate from one sample, sequenced in a study of cytomegalovirus exposure and HLA in healthy donors. PCR was performed using 60 Vbeta and 13 Jbeta primers. Data came from immunoSEQ multiplex PCR; TCRdb stores just in-frame clones and leaves some out. The data show 210,000 or so clones, with about 85% seen just once and about a tenth held by the top ten. Sequenced input: PBMCs. Receptors were obtained from a woman in her fifties or sixties in good health and CMV-seropositive.

The J gene is TRBJ2-1, the V gene TRBV6-1, with D tentatively TRBD2 (6 bases). This CDR3 is built from 17 residues. The V end lost 0 bases, the J end lost 2 bases, and 14 bases lay between the germline ends. Germline V gene data show CDR1 as MNHNS and CDR2 as SASEGT. CDR3 amino acids: CASSEATRGSPYNEQFF. CDR3 DNA: TGTGCCAGCAGTGAAGCGACCCGGGGGTCCCCCTACAATGAGCAGTTCTTC.

V is TRBV5-4 and J is TRBJ2-3, with no clear D. This CDR3 has 14 amino acids. Germline V gene lookup returns CDR1 SGHNT and CDR2 YYREEE (reference sequence). With 2 bases removed from V and 0 bases from J, the gap between germline ends came to 7 bases. This CDR3 is CASSLRRSTDTQYF. The CDR3 DNA follows: TGTGCCAGCAGCTTAAGGCGGAGCACAGATACGCAGTATTTT. The whole variable domain, filled in from reference TRBV5-4 and TRBJ2-3, reads ETGVTQSPTHLIKTRGQQVTLRCSSQSGHNTVSWYQQALGQGPQFIFQYYREEENGRGNFPPRFSGLQFPNYSSELNVNALELDDSALYLCASSLRRSTDTQYFGPGTRLTVL.

The genes are TRBV19 and TRBJ2-2; 8 nucleotides align to TRBD1. V shed 6 bases and J 2 bases; nucleotides not matched to a gene: 5. The CDR3 consists of 15 residues. The germline V gene has CDR1 LNHDA and CDR2 SQIVND (reference sequence). The DNA for the CDR3 is TGTGCCAGTAGCCCAGGGGGCCAAAACACCGGGGAGCTGTTTTTT. Residues: CASSPGGQNTGELFF.

This clone was counted a single time. The V call is TRBV5-1, the J call TRBJ1-1; TRBD1 matches at 9 bases. The germline CDR1 and CDR2 sequences are SGHRS and YFSETQ. The J segment lost 0 bases and the V segment lost 0 bases, leaving 6 bases of the junction unmatched. The CDR3 consists of 17 residues. The CDR3 is CASSLGGQGTMNTEAFF. Here the CDR3 DNA reads TGCGCCAGCAGCTTGGGAGGACAGGGGACGATGAACACTGAAGCTTTCTTT.

The chain is built from TRBV18 and TRBJ1-6; 7 bases map to TRBD1. Trimming at V came to 3 bases and at J to 7 bases, leaving 6 bases not matched to a gene. The CDR3 sequence is 15 residues long. Germline V gene lookup returns CDR1 KGHSH and CDR2 LQKENI. CDR3 residues: CASSPLGRGNSPLHF. CDR3 coding DNA: TGTGCCAGCTCACCCCTGGGCAGGGGGAATTCACCCCTCCACTTT. The whole variable domain, filled in from reference TRBV18 and TRBJ1-6, reads NAGVMQNPRHLVRRRGQEARLRCSPMKGHSHVYWYRQLPEEGLKFMVYLQKENIIDESGMPKERFSAEFPKEGPSILRIQQVVRGDSAAYFCASSPLGRGNSPLHFGNGTRLTVT.

This rearrangement joins TRBV6-5 to TRBJ1-2, with 7 bases aligning to TRBD1. Germline V gene lookup returns CDR1 MNHEY and CDR2 SVGAGI. The junction had 8 bases not matched to a gene; V was cut back by 6 bases and J by 4 bases. This CDR3 region has 14 residues. CDR3 coding DNA: TGTGCCAGCAGCAAGACAGGGAGCGGCTATGGCTACACCTTC. It codes for CASSKTGSGYGYTF.